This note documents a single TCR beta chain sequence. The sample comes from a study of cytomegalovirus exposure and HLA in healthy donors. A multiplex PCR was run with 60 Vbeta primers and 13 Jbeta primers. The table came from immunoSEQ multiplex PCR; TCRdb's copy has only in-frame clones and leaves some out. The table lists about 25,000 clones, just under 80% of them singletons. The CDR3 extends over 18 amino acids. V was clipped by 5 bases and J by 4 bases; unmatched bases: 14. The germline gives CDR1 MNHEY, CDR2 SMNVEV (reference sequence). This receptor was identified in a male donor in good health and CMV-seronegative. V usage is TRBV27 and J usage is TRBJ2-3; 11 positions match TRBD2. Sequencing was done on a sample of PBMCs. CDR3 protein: CASSVQISGGARADTQYF. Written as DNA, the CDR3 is TGTGCCAGCAGTGTTCAGATTAGCGGGGGGGCTCGCGCAGATACGCAGTATTTT.